What follows describes a single T cell receptor (beta chain). Its recognized antigen is unknown. Base-call qualities are not available, and no considerably larger clone is one nucleotide away. The CDR3 goes from the cysteine to the phenylalanine over 11 residues. This entry keeps only the CDR3 DNA: 33 bases, framed from base 1. V loses 11 bases of germline sequence and J loses 2 bases, and the interval between the two ends is 7 bases. The immunoSEQ Assay, a bias-controlled multiplex PCR, was used to amplify TCRbeta CDR3 regions from genomic DNA. The study's own analysis went as follows. The number of nucleated cells in each sample was estimated from the amplification of reference gene primers within the assay. To quantify the absolute abundance of each unique TCRbeta CDR3 rearrangement, sequence reads were collapsed and filtered. Productive Simpson clonality was computed per sample as the square root of Simpson's diversity index over productive rearrangements. TCRdb's version of the immuneACCESS table is confined to in-frame rearrangements and falls short of the full clone set. An unresolved V gene accounts for under half of the shortfall where checked; the remainder is of unknown origin. V, J and clone size are those of that table, while D and trimming were read from the DNA. For this sample there are some 410,000 clones; around 89% appear just once. The top ten clonotypes cover approximately 1% of the sample.

The sample comes from a study of blood T cell repertoires in COVID-19 (TCRdb year 2020). Regarding the research as a whole: The collaborator samples originated in the United States, Italy and Spain and spanned the acute and convalescent phases of COVID-19. The dataset comprised deeply sampled blood TCRbeta repertoires from subjects exposed to, actively infected with, or recovered from COVID-19. Where HLA class I and class II types were available, the types were taken from metadata supplied by the sample provider, not from assay-based typing. The repertoires were released in a freely available public database intended as a resource for research on the immune response to SARS-CoV-2. The material from the prospective study consisted of cDNA or gDNA derived from T cells, B-cell-depleted T cells, or PBMCs. Samples were obtained from the ongoing ImmuneRACE study (first 160 participants) and from 1,254 subjects provided by 6 global collaborators. The sample metadata nearly always contained a de-identified subject ID, COVID-19 status, age in years and sex.

The paper's findings and limits, for the study overall: Clinical and demographic metadata were provided uncurated, with the amount varying by source and participant.

Enrolling through a virtual design, the prospective study's participants ranged in age from roughly 18 to 95 years and lived across more than 20 United States geographic areas. Cohort assignment in the prospective study relied on participant-reported clinical history from a screening survey and a study questionnaire. In the prospective study, mobile phlebotomists collected whole blood, serum and a nasopharyngeal or oropharyngeal swab from each participant. Prospective study participants could optionally give additional blood draws and questionnaires over a roughly 2-month period. Before DNA extraction, prospective study blood samples were shipped either frozen or at room temperature.

The sequence was collected from a young woman with acute COVID-19. What was sequenced was PBMCs or T cells enriched from blood (not recorded which). The chain is made from TRBV12-3 or TRBV12-4 and TRBJ2-1; the D gene remains uncertain. The CDR3 region has the sequence CALATYNEQFF. In nucleotide form, the sequence is TGTGCCCTTGCTACCTACAATGAGCAGTTCTTC.